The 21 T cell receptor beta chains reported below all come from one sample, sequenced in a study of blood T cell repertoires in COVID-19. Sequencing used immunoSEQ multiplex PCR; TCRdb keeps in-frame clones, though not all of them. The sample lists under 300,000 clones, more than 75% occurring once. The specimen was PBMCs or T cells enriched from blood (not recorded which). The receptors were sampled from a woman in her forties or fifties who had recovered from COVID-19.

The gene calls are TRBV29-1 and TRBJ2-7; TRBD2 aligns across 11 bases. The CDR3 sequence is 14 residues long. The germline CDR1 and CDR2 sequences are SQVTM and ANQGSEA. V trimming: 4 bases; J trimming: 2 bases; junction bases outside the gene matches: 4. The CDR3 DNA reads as TGCAGCGTTGGCGGGACTAGCGGCGCCTACGAGCAGTACTTC. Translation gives CSVGGTSGAYEQYF.

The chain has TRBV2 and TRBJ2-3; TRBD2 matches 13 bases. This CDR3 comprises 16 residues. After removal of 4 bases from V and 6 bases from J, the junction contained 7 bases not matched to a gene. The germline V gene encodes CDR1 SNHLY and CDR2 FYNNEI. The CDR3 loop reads CASSVQTSGRMDTQYF. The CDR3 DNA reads TGTGCCAGCAGTGTCCAGACTAGCGGGAGGATGGATACGCAGTATTTT.

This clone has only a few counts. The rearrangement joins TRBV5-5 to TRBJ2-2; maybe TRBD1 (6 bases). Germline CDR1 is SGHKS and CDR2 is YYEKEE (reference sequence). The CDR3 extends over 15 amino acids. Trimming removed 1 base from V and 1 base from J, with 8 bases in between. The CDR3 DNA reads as TGTGCCAGCAGCTTGTTACAGGGGAACACCGGGGAGCTGTTTTTT. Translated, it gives CASSLLQGNTGELFF.

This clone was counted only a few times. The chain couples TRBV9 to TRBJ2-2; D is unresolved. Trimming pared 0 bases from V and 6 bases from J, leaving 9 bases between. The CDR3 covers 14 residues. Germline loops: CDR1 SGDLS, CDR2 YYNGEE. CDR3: CASSVGGLAGELFF. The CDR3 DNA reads TGTGCCAGCAGCGTAGGAGGATTGGCCGGGGAGCTGTTTTTT.

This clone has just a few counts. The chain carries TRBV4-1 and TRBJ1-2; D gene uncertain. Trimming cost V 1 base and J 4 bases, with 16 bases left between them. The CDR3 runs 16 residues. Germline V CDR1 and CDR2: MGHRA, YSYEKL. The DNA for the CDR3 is TGCGCCAGCAGCCAAGGGCGCACAGACCATATCTATGGCTACACCTTC. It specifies CASSQGRTDHIYGYTF.

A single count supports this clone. The CDR3 reads CASRVSREAGEQYF. The CDR3 DNA reads as TGTGCCAGCAGGGTGTCCCGGGAGGCGGGTGAGCAGTACTTC. This rearrangement joins TRBV2 to TRBJ2-7; 7 bases agree with TRBD2. CDR3 length: 14 residues. With 6 bases clipped from V and 7 bases from J, the junction kept 12 bases outside the gene matches. Germline-derived CDR1 and CDR2 are SNHLY and FYNNEI.

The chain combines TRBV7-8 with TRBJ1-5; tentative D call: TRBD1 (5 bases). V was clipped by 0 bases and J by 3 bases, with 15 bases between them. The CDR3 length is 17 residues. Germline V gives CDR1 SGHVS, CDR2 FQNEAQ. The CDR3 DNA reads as TGTGCCAGCAGCTTAGCGACTTTGGCAGGGAACAATCAGCCCCAGCATTTT. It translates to CASSLATLAGNNQPQHF.

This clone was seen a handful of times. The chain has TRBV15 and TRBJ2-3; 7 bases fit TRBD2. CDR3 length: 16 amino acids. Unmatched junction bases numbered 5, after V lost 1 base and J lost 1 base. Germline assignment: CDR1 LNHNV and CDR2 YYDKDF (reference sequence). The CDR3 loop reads CATSRGMAGGTDTQYF. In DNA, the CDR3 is TGTGCCACCAGCAGAGGTATGGCGGGGGGCACAGATACGCAGTATTTT. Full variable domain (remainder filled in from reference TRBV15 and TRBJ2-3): DAMVIQNPRYQVTQFGKPVTLSCSQTLNHNVMYWYQQKSSQAPKLLFHYYDKDFNNEADTPDNFQSRRPNTSFCFLDIRSPGLGDTAMYLCATSRGMAGGTDTQYFGPGTRLTVL.

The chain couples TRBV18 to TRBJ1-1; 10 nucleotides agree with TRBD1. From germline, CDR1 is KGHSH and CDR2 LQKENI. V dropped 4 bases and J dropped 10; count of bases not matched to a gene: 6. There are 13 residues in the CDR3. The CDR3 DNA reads TGTGCCAGCTCACGGGGACAGGGGACGGGAGCTTTCTTT. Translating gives CASSRGQGTGAFF.

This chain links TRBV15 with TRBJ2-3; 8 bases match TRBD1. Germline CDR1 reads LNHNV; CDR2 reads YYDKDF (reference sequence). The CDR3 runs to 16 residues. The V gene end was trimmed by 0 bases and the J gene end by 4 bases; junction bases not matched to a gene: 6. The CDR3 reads CATSRDGTGLSDTQYF. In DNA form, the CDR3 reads TGTGCCACCAGCAGAGATGGGACAGGACTTTCAGATACGCAGTATTTT.

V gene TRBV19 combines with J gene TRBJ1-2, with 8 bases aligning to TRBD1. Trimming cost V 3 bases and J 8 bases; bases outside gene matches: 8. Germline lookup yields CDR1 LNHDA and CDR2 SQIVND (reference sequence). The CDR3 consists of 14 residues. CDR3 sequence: CASSMDRALNGYTF. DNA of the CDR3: TGTGCCAGTAGTATGGACAGGGCCTTGAACGGCTACACCTTC.

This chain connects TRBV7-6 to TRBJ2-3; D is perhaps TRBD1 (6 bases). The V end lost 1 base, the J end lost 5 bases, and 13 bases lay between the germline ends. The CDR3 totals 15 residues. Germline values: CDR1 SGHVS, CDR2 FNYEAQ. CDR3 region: CASSLGDTRLDTQYF. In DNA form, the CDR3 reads TGTGCCAGCAGCTTAGGGGACACCCGGTTAGATACGCAGTATTTT. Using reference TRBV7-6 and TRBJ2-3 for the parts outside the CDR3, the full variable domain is GAGVSQSPRYKVTKRGQDVALRCDPISGHVSLYWYRQALGQGPEFLTYFNYEAQQDKSGLPNDRFSAERPEGSISTLTIQRTEQRDSAMYRCASSLGDTRLDTQYFGPGTRLTVL.

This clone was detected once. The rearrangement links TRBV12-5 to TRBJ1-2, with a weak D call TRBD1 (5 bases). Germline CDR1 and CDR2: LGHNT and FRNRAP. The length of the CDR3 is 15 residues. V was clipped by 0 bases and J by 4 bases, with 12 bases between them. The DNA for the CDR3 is TGTGCTAGTGGTTTGGTAGGGGCGGAAGCCTATGGCTACACCTTC. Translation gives CASGLVGAEAYGYTF.

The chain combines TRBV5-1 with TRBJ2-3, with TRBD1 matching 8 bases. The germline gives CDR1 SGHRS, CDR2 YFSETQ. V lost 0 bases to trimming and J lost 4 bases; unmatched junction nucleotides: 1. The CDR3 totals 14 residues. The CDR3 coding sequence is TGCGCCAGCAGCTTGGGGGGACAGGCAGATACGCAGTATTTT. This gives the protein CASSLGGQADTQYF.

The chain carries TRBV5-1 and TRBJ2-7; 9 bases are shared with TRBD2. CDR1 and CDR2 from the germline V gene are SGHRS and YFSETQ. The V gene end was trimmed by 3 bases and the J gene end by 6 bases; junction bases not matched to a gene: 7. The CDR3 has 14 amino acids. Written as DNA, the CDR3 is TGCGCCAGCAGCTCGCGGGAGGGCCATTGCGAGCAGTACTTC. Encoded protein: CASSSREGHCEQYF.

Here the CDR3 reads CASSHRASGSTGELFF. The DNA of the CDR3 is TGTGCCAGCAGCCATCGGGCTAGCGGATCCACCGGGGAGCTGTTTTTT. The rearrangement links TRBV7-3 to TRBJ2-2, with TRBD2 identical over 7 bases. Per the germline V gene, CDR1 is SGHTA and CDR2 is FQGTGA. CDR3 length: 16 residues. The junction had 10 bases not matched to a gene; V was cut back by 5 bases and J by 4 bases.

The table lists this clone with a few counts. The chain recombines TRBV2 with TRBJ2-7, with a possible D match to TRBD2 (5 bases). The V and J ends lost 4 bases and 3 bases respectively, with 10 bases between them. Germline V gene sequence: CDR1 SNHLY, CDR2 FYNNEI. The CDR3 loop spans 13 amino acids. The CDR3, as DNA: TGTGCCAGCAGTGCGGGGTGGCTCTACGAGCAGTACTTC. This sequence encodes CASSAGWLYEQYF. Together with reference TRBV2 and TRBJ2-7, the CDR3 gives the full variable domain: EPEVTQTPSHQVTQMGQEVILRCVPISNHLYFYWYRQILGQKVEFLVSFYNNEISEKSEIFDDQFSVERPDGSNFTLKIRSTKLEDSAMYFCASSAGWLYEQYFGPGTRLTVT.

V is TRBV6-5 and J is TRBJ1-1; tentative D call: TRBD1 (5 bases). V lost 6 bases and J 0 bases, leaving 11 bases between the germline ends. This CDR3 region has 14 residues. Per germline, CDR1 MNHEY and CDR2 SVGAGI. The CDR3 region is CASRDNYMNTEAFF. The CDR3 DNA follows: TGTGCCAGCAGGGACAACTACATGAACACTGAAGCTTTCTTT.

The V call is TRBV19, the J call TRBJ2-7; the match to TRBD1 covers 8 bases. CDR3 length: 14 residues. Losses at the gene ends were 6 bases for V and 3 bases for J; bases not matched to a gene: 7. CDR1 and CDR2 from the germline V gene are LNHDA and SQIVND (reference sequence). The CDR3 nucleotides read TGTGCCAGTAGCCAGACAGGGGCTAGCTACGAGCAGTACTTC. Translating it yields CASSQTGASYEQYF.

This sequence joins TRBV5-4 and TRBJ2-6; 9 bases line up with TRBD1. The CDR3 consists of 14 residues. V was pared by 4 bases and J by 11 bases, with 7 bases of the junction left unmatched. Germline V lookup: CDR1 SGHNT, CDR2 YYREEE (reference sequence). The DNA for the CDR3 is TGTGCCAGCAGCCCCGACAGGGGGAGGGACGTCCTGACTTTC. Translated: CASSPDRGRDVLTF.

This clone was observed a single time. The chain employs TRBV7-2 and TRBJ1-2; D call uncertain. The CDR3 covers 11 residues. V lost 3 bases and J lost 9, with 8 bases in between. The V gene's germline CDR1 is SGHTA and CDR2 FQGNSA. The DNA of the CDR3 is TGTGCCAGCAGCTTGGAGATAAGCTACACCTTC. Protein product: CASSLEISYTF.